Listed below are T cell receptor beta chains from one sample, sequenced in a study of CD8+ T cells in alopecia areata. Produced via immunoSEQ multiplex PCR; TCRdb's table is partial and in-frame only. The data contain more than 150,000 clones, 55% to 70% of them singletons. Specimen: CD4+ T cells sorted from blood, collected at week 4, from a patient treated with tofacitinib. These receptor sequences come from a human donor with alopecia areata. Both conserved end residues are part of each CDR3. The D gene is left open where the match is weak. Not all rows give a size; the values are once, few, many and, for expanded clones, a class.

>NA|13|NA|TRBJ2-3|TRBV6-5
CASNQGATDTQYF
TGTGCCAGCAACCAGGGTGCCACAGATACGCAGTATTTT
>TRBD1|14|once|TRBJ1-1|TRBV29-1
CSVARGRGNTEAFF
TGCAGCGTTGCCAGGGGGCGAGGGAACACTGAAGCTTTCTTT
>TRBD1|14|NA|TRBJ1-4|TRBV30
CAWAPGQPYEKLFF
TGTGCCTGGGCTCCGGGACAGCCGTATGAAAAACTGTTTTTT
>TRBD2|17|NA|TRBJ2-5|TRBV7-2
CASSSPLAGAQGGTQYF
TGTGCCAGCAGCTCCCCGCTAGCGGGGGCACAGGGGGGGACCCAGTACTTC
>TRBD1|12|NA|TRBJ1-2|TRBV30
CAWGQGANGYTF
TGTGCCTGGGGACAGGGGGCGAACGGCTACACCTTC
>NA|13|NA|TRBJ2-7|TRBV29-1
CSVRKTGEGEQYF
TGCAGCGTTCGCAAAACAGGGGAGGGCGAGCAGTACTTC
>NA|13|NA|TRBJ2-3|TRBV2
CASGPTGTDTQYF
TGTGCCAGTGGACCGACGGGCACAGATACGCAGTATTTT
>NA|15|NA|TRBJ1-1|TRBV5-6
CASSPWGFSYTEAFF
TGTGCCAGCAGCCCATGGGGATTTAGCTATACTGAAGCTTTCTTT
>TRBD1|17|NA|TRBJ1-5|TRBV30
CAWSAGRTGAGNQPQHF
TGTGCCTGGAGTGCGGGCAGGACAGGGGCAGGGAATCAGCCCCAGCATTTT
>NA|13|NA|TRBJ1-2|TRBV29-1
CSVEGAPGYGYTF
TGCAGCGTTGAAGGGGCCCCCGGCTATGGCTACACCTTC
>NA|15|NA|TRBJ1-5|TRBV5-1
CASSLGGVGNQPQHF
TGCGCCAGCAGCTTGGGGGGCGTTGGCAATCAGCCCCAGCATTTT
>TRBD1|16|NA|TRBJ2-5|TRBV27
CASSLGFRGSGETQYF
TGTGCCAGCAGTTTGGGCTTCAGGGGGTCGGGAGAGACCCAGTACTTC
>NA|14|NA|TRBJ1-2|TRBV7-2
CASSLNSGDGGYTF
TGTGCCAGCAGCCTCAACTCAGGGGATGGTGGCTACACCTTC
>TRBD1|16|few|TRBJ1-1|TRBV5-4
CASSISRDSRNTEAFF
TGTGCCAGCAGCATATCCCGGGACAGCCGAAACACTGAAGCTTTCTTT
>TRBD1|13|few|TRBJ2-6|TRBV29-1
CSAGQVPMGVLTF
TGCAGCGCCGGACAGGTTCCCATGGGCGTCCTGACTTTC
>NA|15|few|TRBJ2-2|TRBV7-2
CASGPDFSNTGELFF
TGTGCCAGCGGACCCGATTTTTCGAACACCGGGGAGCTGTTTTTT
>NA|10|NA|TRBJ1-1|TRBV29-1
CSVRNTEAFF
TGCAGCGTTCGAAACACTGAAGCTTTCTTT
>NA|17|once|TRBJ1-6|TRBV4-3
CASSQAIVGADNSPLHF
TGCGCCAGCAGCCAAGCTATCGTGGGGGCAGATAATTCACCCCTCCACTTT
>NA|16|NA|TRBJ2-2|TRBV6-5
CASSYHPLANTGELFF
TGTGCCAGCAGTTACCACCCTCTAGCGAACACCGGGGAGCTGTTTTTT
>TRBD1|16|NA|TRBJ1-6|TRBV5-1
CASSLGQQGNGSPLHF
TGCGCCAGCAGCTTGGGGCAACAGGGGAACGGTTCACCCCTCCACTTT
>NA|15|NA|TRBJ2-7|TRBV4-1
CASSQILAQAYEQYF
TGCGCCAGCAGCCAAATTCTAGCCCAGGCCTACGAGCAGTACTTC
>TRBD1|16|NA|TRBJ1-2|TRBV27
CASSISGTGAVYGYTF
TGTGCCAGCAGTATCTCCGGGACAGGGGCTGTTTATGGCTACACCTTC
>TRBD1|15|NA|TRBJ2-1|TRBV19
CASSMEGGAYNEQFF
TGTGCCAGTAGTATGGAAGGGGGCGCCTACAATGAGCAGTTCTTC
>NA|13|NA|TRBJ1-2|TRBV4-2
CASSQEEVYGYTF
TGTGCCAGCAGCCAAGAAGAGGTCTATGGCTACACCTTC